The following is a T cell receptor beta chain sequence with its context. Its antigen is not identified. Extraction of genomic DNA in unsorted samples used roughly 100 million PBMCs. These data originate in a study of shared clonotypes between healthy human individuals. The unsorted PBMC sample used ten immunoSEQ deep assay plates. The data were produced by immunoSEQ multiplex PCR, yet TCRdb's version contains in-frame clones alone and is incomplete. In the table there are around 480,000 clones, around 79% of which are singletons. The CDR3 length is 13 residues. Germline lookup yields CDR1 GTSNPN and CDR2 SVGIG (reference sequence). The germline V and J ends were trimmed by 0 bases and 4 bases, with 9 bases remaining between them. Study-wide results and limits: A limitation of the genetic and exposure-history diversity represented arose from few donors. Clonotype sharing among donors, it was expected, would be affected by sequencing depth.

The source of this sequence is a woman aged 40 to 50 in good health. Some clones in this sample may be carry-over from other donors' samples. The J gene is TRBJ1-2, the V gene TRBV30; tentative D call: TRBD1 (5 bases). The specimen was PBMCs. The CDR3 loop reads CAWSVWGSYGYTF. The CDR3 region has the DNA TGTGCCTGGAGTGTCTGGGGGAGCTATGGCTACACCTTC.